A few counts support the clone carrying this T cell receptor (beta chain). Its matching antigen is unknown. The data belong to a study of T cell responses to AZD1222 COVID-19 vaccine. Sequenced by immunoSEQ multiplex PCR; TCRdb stores in-frame clones only, minus some. The repertoire holds approximately 100,000 clones, with more than 90% as singletons. Overall study findings and caveats: It was only after the peak T cell response that any repertoires were sampled.

This CDR3 contains 14 residues. CDR1 is LNHDA, CDR2 SQIVND, per germline (reference sequence). The V gene lost 7 bases and the J gene lost 1 base, with 11 bases spanning the gap. The material was peripheral blood, obtained on day 0 of AZD1222 vaccination. The chain uses TRBV19 and TRBJ1-5, with unresolved D. This clonotype was obtained from an adult in good health. The chain's CDR3 is CASNLAESNQPQHF. As DNA, the CDR3 is TGTGCCAGTAACCTGGCCGAGAGCAATCAGCCCCAGCATTTT.